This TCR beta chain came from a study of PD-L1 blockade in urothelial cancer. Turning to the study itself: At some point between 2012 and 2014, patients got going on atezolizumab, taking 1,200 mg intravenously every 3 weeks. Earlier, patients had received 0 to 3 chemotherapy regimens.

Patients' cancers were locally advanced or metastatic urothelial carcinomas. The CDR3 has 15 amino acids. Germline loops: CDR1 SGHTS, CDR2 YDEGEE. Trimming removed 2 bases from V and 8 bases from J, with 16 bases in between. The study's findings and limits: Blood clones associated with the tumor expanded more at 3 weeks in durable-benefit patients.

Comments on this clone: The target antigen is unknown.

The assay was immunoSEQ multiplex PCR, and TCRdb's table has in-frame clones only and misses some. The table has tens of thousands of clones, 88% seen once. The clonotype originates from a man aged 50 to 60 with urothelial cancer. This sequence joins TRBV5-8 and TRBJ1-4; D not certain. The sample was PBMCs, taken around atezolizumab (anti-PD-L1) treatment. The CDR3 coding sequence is TGTGCCAGCAGCTTATTGGTCCCTCAACAGGAAAAACTGTTTTTT. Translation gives CASSLLVPQQEKLFF.